The 10 T cell receptor beta chains given below trace back to one sample, sequenced in a study of shared clonotypes between healthy human individuals. The repertoire was sequenced with immunoSEQ multiplex PCR; TCRdb's copy has only in-frame clones and lacks some. The sample lists a few million clones, over 85% occurring once. The sequencing input was naive CD4+ T cells from PBMCs. Subset specified: CD45RA+ positively selected. These receptors were obtained from a man younger than 30 in good health. Some clones in this sample may be carry-over from other donors' samples.

This chain links TRBV13 with TRBJ1-1; no firm D call. CDR3 length: 12 amino acids. From germline, CDR1 is PRHDT and CDR2 FYEKMQ (reference sequence). Trimming shortened V by 5 bases and J by 11 bases, and 15 bases separated the two germline ends. The CDR3 sequence is CASSAALSRAFF. As DNA, the CDR3 is TGTGCCAGCAGCGCCGCCCTGTCACGGGCTTTCTTT.

The chain employs TRBV11-2 and TRBJ2-7; 7 bases map to TRBD1. J gave up 0 bases and V 5 bases, and 4 bases lay outside the gene matches. CDR3 length: 14 amino acids. From germline, CDR1 is SGHAT and CDR2 FQNNGV. As DNA, the CDR3 is TGTGCCAGCAGCCCCTGGGACAGCTCCTACGAGCAGTACTTC. Amino acids: CASSPWDSSYEQYF.

The chain couples TRBV13 to TRBJ1-4, with D tentatively TRBD1 (6 bases). Germline-derived CDR1 and CDR2 are PRHDT and FYEKMQ (reference sequence). The CDR3 is made up of 15 amino acids. V shed 4 bases and J shed 5 bases, with 14 bases lying between them. The CDR3 here is CASSSSGASNEKLFF. DNA for the CDR3: TGTGCCAGCAGCTCGTCAGGGGCGTCAAATGAAAAACTGTTTTTT. Looking up the rest from reference TRBV13 and TRBJ1-4 gives the full variable domain: AAGVIQSPRHLIKEKRETATLKCYPIPRHDTVYWYQQGPGQDPQFLISFYEKMQSDKGSIPDRFSAQQFSDYHSELNMSSLELGDSALYFCASSSSGASNEKLFFGSGTQLSVL.

This chain connects TRBV7-8 to TRBJ1-2; maybe TRBD1 (5 bases). V gave up 5 bases and J gave up 4 bases, with 17 bases separating them. The germline V gene has CDR1 SGHVS and CDR2 FQNEAQ. CDR3 length: 15 amino acids. The CDR3 DNA reads as TGTGCCAGCAGCCTAGGGGACCATTCGCCCTATGGCTACACCTTC. Residues: CASSLGDHSPYGYTF.

The chain joins TRBV12-5 to TRBJ2-5, with D possibly being TRBD1 (7 bases). Germline V gives CDR1 LGHNT, CDR2 FRNRAP. This CDR3 region has 16 residues. The ends were cut back, 5 bases at V and 7 bases at J, with 23 bases in the middle. The CDR3 region has the DNA TGTGCTAGTGGTCCACTGCCGGGACTCCAGGGGGGGACCCAGTACTTC. The encoded protein is CASGPLPGLQGGTQYF.

The V and J genes are TRBV19 and TRBJ1-1; TRBD1 agrees at 7 bases. The germline V gene encodes CDR1 LNHDA and CDR2 SQIVND (reference sequence). The V gene end was trimmed by 5 bases and the J gene end by 5 bases; junction bases not matched to a gene: 8. CDR3 size: 14 residues. The CDR3 DNA sequence: TGTGCCAGTAGTTCCGCAGGGGGGCGGACTGAAGCTTTCTTT. It specifies CASSSAGGRTEAFF.

The gene calls are TRBV5-6 and TRBJ2-1, with 10 bases identical to TRBD2. The V gene's germline CDR1 is SGHDT and CDR2 YYEEEE. V lost 1 base and J lost 8; bases outside the gene matches: 9. This CDR3 region has 16 residues. CDR3 sequence reads: CASSLQASGSIDEQFF. The DNA for the CDR3 is TGTGCCAGCAGCTTGCAGGCTAGCGGGAGTATTGATGAGCAGTTCTTC. Filled out from reference TRBV5-6 and TRBJ2-1, the complete variable domain reads DAGVTQSPTHLIKTRGQQVTLRCSPKSGHDTVSWYQQALGQGPQFIFQYYEEEERQRGNFPDRFSGHQFPNYSSELNVNALLLGDSALYLCASSLQASGSIDEQFFGPGTRLTVL.

The chain combines TRBV7-2 with TRBJ2-2, with D possibly matching TRBD2 (5 bases). Trimming took off 3 bases at V and 2 bases at J, with 10 bases between the two ends. Germline V gene sequence: CDR1 SGHTA, CDR2 FQGNSA. The CDR3 totals 15 residues. Here the CDR3 reads CASSFPGTNTGELFF. The CDR3 nucleotides are TGTGCCAGCAGCTTTCCGGGAACAAACACCGGGGAGCTGTTTTTT.

DNA for the CDR3: TGCGCCAGCAGCCAAGCGGCGGGAGTGCCCTACAATGAGCAGTTCTTC. Translating gives CASSQAAGVPYNEQFF. This sequence joins TRBV4-1 and TRBJ2-1; 7 bases fit TRBD2. This CDR3 comprises 16 residues. Germline V lookup: CDR1 MGHRA, CDR2 YSYEKL. V dropped 1 base and J dropped 2; count of bases not matched to a gene: 5.

The CDR3 sequence: CATSGDRGGNQPQHF. The CDR3 DNA is TGTGCCACCAGCGGGGACAGGGGTGGCAATCAGCCCCAGCATTTT. V gene TRBV15 combines with J gene TRBJ1-5, with TRBD1 matching 10 bases. CDR3 length: 15 amino acids. Germline V CDR1 and CDR2: LNHNV, YYDKDF (reference sequence). V was pared by 5 bases and J by 2 bases, with 3 bases of the junction left unmatched.